Listed here are 8 T cell receptor beta chains from one sample, sequenced in a study of blood T cell repertoires in COVID-19. Repertoires were generated with immunoSEQ multiplex PCR, while TCRdb's copy carries only in-frame clones and drops some. The repertoire holds approximately 120,000 clones, with 80% as singletons. Specimen: peripheral blood. Source of these receptors: a human donor in a cohort sampled during active or convalescent COVID-19.

This chain uses TRBV19 with TRBJ1-1; D may be TRBD1 (6 bases). Trimming took 2 bases from V and 3 from J, leaving 13 bases between them. Germline CDR1 reads LNHDA; CDR2 reads SQIVND (reference sequence). The CDR3 contains 15 residues. The CDR3 bases are TGTGCCAGTAGTATACCCCGTAAGGGGGACACTGAAGCTTTCTTT. It encodes CASSIPRKGDTEAFF.

This clone was recorded a few times. The DNA for the CDR3 is TGTGCCAGCAGCTTAGTTGGGAGAGAGACCCAGTACTTC. It specifies CASSLVGRETQYF. V gene TRBV11-2 combines with J gene TRBJ2-5; possibly TRBD2 for D (5 bases). CDR1 is SGHAT and CDR2 is FQNNGV in the germline V gene. The ends were cut back, 1 base at V and 4 bases at J, with 7 bases in the middle. The CDR3 totals 13 residues. Together with reference TRBV11-2 and TRBJ2-5, the CDR3 gives the full variable domain: EAGVAQSPRYKIIEKRQSVAFWCNPISGHATLYWYQQILGQGPKLLIQFQNNGVVDDSQLPKDRFSAERLKGVDSTLKIQPAKLEDSAVYLCASSLVGRETQYFGPGTRLLVL.

This clone was seen a handful of times. Different DNA sequences within this sample yield the same CDR3. The genes are TRBV7-6 and TRBJ1-6, with 9 bases identical to TRBD1. V shed 5 bases, J shed 8 bases, and the junction held 7 bases outside the gene matches. Germline assignment: CDR1 SGHVS and CDR2 FNYEAQ. The CDR3 extends over 15 amino acids. DNA of the CDR3: TGTGCCAGCAGCCTGGGACAGGGTAGACATTCACCCCTCCACTTT. Translated, it gives CASSLGQGRHSPLHF.

V is TRBV7-6 and J is TRBJ2-5, with 11 bases lining up with TRBD2. V lost 1 base, J lost 5 bases, and 6 bases stayed unmatched. Germline V CDR1 and CDR2: SGHVS, FNYEAQ. The CDR3 is 16 residues long. CDR3 bases: TGTGCCAGCAGCTTAGAGATTAGCGGGGGGGCGGAGACCCAGTACTTC. The encoded protein is CASSLEISGGAETQYF.

This clone was observed once. The chain employs TRBV7-2 and TRBJ2-1, with D perhaps matching TRBD1 (5 bases). Trimming took 2 bases from V and 7 from J, leaving 18 bases between them. Germline CDR1 is SGHTA and CDR2 is FQGNSA. The CDR3 extends over 16 amino acids. CDR3 loop: CASSLYTGHEINEQFF. CDR3 sequence (DNA): TGTGCCAGCAGCTTATATACCGGACACGAGATAAATGAGCAGTTCTTC.

This rearrangement joins TRBV7-2 to TRBJ1-1; D unclear. The V and J ends lost 10 bases and 1 base respectively, with 16 bases between them. Per germline, CDR1 SGHTA and CDR2 FQGNSA. The CDR3 has 14 residues. The CDR3 nucleotides read TGTGCCAACACTATCACCCGGGGGAACACTGAAGCTTTCTTT. Protein sequence: CANTITRGNTEAFF.

The chain uses TRBV7-2 and TRBJ2-7, with 8 bases that match TRBD2. There are 14 residues in the CDR3. Germline V CDR1 and CDR2: SGHTA, FQGNSA. The V segment lost 5 bases and the J segment 1 base; nucleotides outside the gene matches: 4. As DNA, the CDR3 is TGTGCCAGCAGCCGGGAGGGCGGGTCCTACGAGCAGTACTTC. This translates into CASSREGGSYEQYF.

The gene calls are TRBV30 and TRBJ1-5; TRBD1 agrees at 7 bases. J was trimmed by 3 bases and V by 2 bases; bases with no gene match: 7. Germline assignment: CDR1 GTSNPN and CDR2 SVGIG (reference sequence). The CDR3 contains 15 residues. The CDR3 is CAWSPGGRNNQPQHF. The CDR3 DNA sequence: TGTGCCTGGAGTCCAGGGGGAAGGAACAATCAGCCCCAGCATTTT. Full variable domain (remainder filled in from reference TRBV30 and TRBJ1-5): SQTIHQWPATLVQPVGSPLSLECTVEGTSNPNLYWYRQAAGRGLQLLFYSVGIGQISSEVPQNLSASRPQDRQFILSSKKLLLSDSGFYLCAWSPGGRNNQPQHFGDGTRLSIL.